The rows below give T cell receptor beta chains drawn from one sample of a study of blood T cells in healthy people across ages. TCRdb reanalysed the 5' RACE reads using MiXCR and keeps one entry per CDR3 protein. The table records around 1,000,000 distinct CDR3 sequences, around 25% of them present only once. A further study also used this sample, focusing on T cells of mothers and their children.

The sample was blood. The source of these receptors is a girl aged 2 to 9 in good health. Each CDR3 is given with its conserved first and last residue. The D gene is left open where the match is weak. Where a row states a size, it is once, few, many or the class of an expanded clone; other rows omit it.

d_gene	abundance	v_gene	j_gene	CDR3aa	CDR3nt
-	few	TRBV7-3	TRBJ2-2	CASSLTGSGGELFF	TGTGCCAGCAGCTTAACGGGAAGCGGCGGGGAGCTGTTTTTT
-	-	TRBV27	TRBJ1-2	CASIAGDGGYTF	TGTGCCAGCATTGCAGGGGATGGTGGCTACACCTTC
-	-	TRBV29-1	TRBJ1-1	CSVELRVNQAFF	TGCAGCGTTGAGCTGCGGGTTAACCAAGCTTTCTTT
TRBD1	-	TRBV7-9	TRBJ1-5	CASSLIGDRGQDQPQHF	TGTGCCAGCAGCTTAATTGGGGACAGGGGGCAGGATCAGCCCCAGCATTTT
-	-	TRBV12-3/TRBV12-4	TRBJ2-3	CASSPRPDGTDTQYF	TGTGCCAGCAGTCCGAGACCGGACGGCACAGATACGCAGTATTTT
-	few	TRBV20-1	TRBJ1-2	CSARRDLTSPGGGYTF	TGCAGTGCTAGAAGGGATTTGACCTCCCCTGGAGGAGGCTACACCTTC
-	-	TRBV3-1	TRBJ2-7	CASSQGRTKYEQYF	TGTGCCAGCAGCCAAGGTAGGACGAAATACGAGCAGTACTTC
TRBD1	few	TRBV7-6	TRBJ2-1	CASSLELDRGYYNEQFF	TGTGCCAGCAGCTTAGAGCTCGACAGGGGATACTACAATGAGCAGTTCTTC
-	-	TRBV27	TRBJ2-7	CASGTFTYEQYF	TGTGCCAGTGGGACTTTCACCTACGAGCAGTACTTC
-	-	TRBV2	TRBJ2-1	CASSEGGVEQFF	TGTGCCAGCAGTGAAGGGGGGGTTGAGCAGTTCTTC
-	-	TRBV7-2	TRBJ2-5	CASSLETALQETQYF	TGTGCCAGCAGCTTAGAGACAGCCCTCCAAGAGACCCAGTACTTC
-	few	TRBV7-7	TRBJ2-5	CASSLKAEGQETQYF	TGTGCTAGCAGCTTAAAAGCGGAGGGACAAGAGACCCAGTACTTC
TRBD1	-	TRBV20-1	TRBJ2-1	CSASFSDREQFF	TGCAGTGCTAGCTTCTCGGACAGGGAGCAGTTCTTC
-	-	TRBV15	TRBJ1-2	CATSRDRALLGRVGYTF	TGTGCCACCAGCAGAGATCGAGCCCTTCTTGGAAGGGTTGGCTACACCTTC
TRBD2	-	TRBV3-1	TRBJ2-7	CASSQEVAGFYEQYF	TGTGCCAGCAGCCAAGAGGTAGCGGGATTCTACGAGCAGTACTTC
-	-	TRBV7-9	TRBJ2-2	CASSSGETTGELFF	TGTGCCAGCAGCAGCGGAGAAACCACCGGGGAGCTGTTTTTT
-	few	TRBV14	TRBJ2-1	CASSQVGVFGGFF	TGTGCCAGCAGCCAAGTGGGTGTTTTTGGGGGGTTCTTC
-	few	TRBV3-1	TRBJ1-2	CASSQDRAGDGYTF	TGTGCCAGCAGCCAAGATCGGGCAGGGGATGGCTACACCTTC
-	-	TRBV7-3	TRBJ2-7	CASSLTPDATYDEQYF	TGTGCCAGCAGCTTAACCCCAGACGCTACCTACGACGAGCAGTACTTC
-	few	TRBV12-3/TRBV12-4	TRBJ1-2	CASSQMAGLDHYGYTF	TGTGCCAGCAGCCAAATGGCAGGTTTGGATCACTATGGCTACACCTTC
TRBD1	-	TRBV5-1	TRBJ1-5	CASSKGQGSQPQHF	TGCGCCAGCAGCAAGGGACAGGGAAGTCAGCCCCAGCATTTT
-	few	TRBV12-3/TRBV12-4	TRBJ1-1	CASCPGRPGEAFF	TGTGCCAGCTGTCCAGGGCGGCCAGGGGAAGCTTTCTTT
-	once	TRBV6-5	TRBJ1-2	CASSYSGETYPADGYTF	TGTGCCAGCAGTTACTCGGGAGAGACATACCCGGCAGATGGCTACACCTTC
-	few	TRBV3-1	TRBJ2-5	CASSAGLETQYF	TGTGCCAGCAGTGCAGGGCTCGAGACCCAGTACTTC
TRBD2	-	TRBV4-3	TRBJ2-1	CASSPTSGERNEQFF	TGCGCCAGCAGCCCGACTAGCGGGGAGAGAAATGAGCAGTTCTTC
-	-	TRBV5-1	TRBJ2-1	CASSLPSAAYNEQFF	TGCGCCAGCAGCTTGCCGTCGGCAGCCTACAATGAGCAGTTCTTC
TRBD2	-	TRBV11-2	TRBJ2-5	CASSFRGVETQYF	TGTGCCAGCAGCTTTCGGGGGGTCGAGACCCAGTACTTC
-	-	TRBV19	TRBJ2-1	CASSWVALGAYNEQFF	TGTGCCAGTAGTTGGGTGGCCTTAGGGGCCTACAATGAGCAGTTCTTC
-	few	TRBV20-1	TRBJ2-5	CSAKLETQYF	TGCAGTGCTAAATTAGAGACCCAGTACTTC
TRBD2	few	TRBV5-1	TRBJ2-5	CASSLALPSGAQETQYF	TGCGCCAGCAGCTTGGCCTTGCCTAGCGGCGCCCAAGAGACCCAGTACTTC
-	few	TRBV24-1	TRBJ2-1	CATSALTDSYNEQFF	TGTGCCACCAGTGCCCTGACTGATTCCTACAATGAGCAGTTCTTC
-	few	TRBV12-3/TRBV12-4	TRBJ2-7	CASSFWGSYEQYF	TGTGCCAGCAGTTTCTGGGGTTCCTACGAGCAGTACTTC
-	many	TRBV5-1	TRBJ1-5	CASSSLPGDFNQPQHF	TGCGCCAGCAGCTCCCTCCCAGGGGATTTTAATCAGCCCCAGCATTTT
TRBD2	-	TRBV12-3/TRBV12-4	TRBJ2-7	CASSLARFSGGAVTCEQYF	TGTGCCAGCAGTTTAGCGCGGTTTAGCGGGGGGGCGGTAACCTGCGAGCAGTACTTC
-	-	TRBV4-3	TRBJ2-1	CASSQEGFEQFF	TGCGCCAGCAGCCAAGAAGGGTTTGAGCAGTTCTTC
-	-	TRBV14	TRBJ2-5	CASSPRGTGLETQYF	TGTGCCAGCAGCCCGAGGGGAACAGGGTTGGAGACCCAGTACTTC